Listed below are T cell receptor beta chains from one sample, sequenced in a study of blood T cell repertoires in COVID-19. Here immunoSEQ multiplex PCR was the method, and the copy in TCRdb shows in-frame clones only, minus some. The sample shows about 300,000 clones, approximately 91% of them seen only once. The sequencing sample was made of PBMCs or T cells enriched from blood (not recorded which). The receptors stem from a woman in her thirties or forties who had recovered from COVID-19. Each CDR3 is given with its conserved first and last residue. D genes are given only for firm matches. Where a row states a size, it is once, few, many or the class of an expanded clone; other rows omit it.

D gene: TRBD1
CDR3 length: 14
clone size: NA
J gene: TRBJ1-1
V gene: TRBV2
CDR3 protein: CASTGQGAGTEAFF
CDR3 DNA: TGTGCCAGCACCGGACAGGGGGCCGGCACTGAAGCTTTCTTT

D gene: TRBD1
CDR3 length: 15
clone size: NA
J gene: TRBJ2-2
V gene: TRBV9
CDR3 protein: CASSGQGLGTGELFF
CDR3 DNA: TGTGCCAGCAGCGGACAGGGTTTAGGCACCGGGGAGCTGTTTTTT

D gene: TRBD1
CDR3 length: 15
clone size: NA
J gene: TRBJ2-3
V gene: TRBV10-2
CDR3 protein: CASSDPGQGSDTQYF
CDR3 DNA: TGCGCCAGCAGTGACCCCGGACAGGGGTCAGATACGCAGTATTTT

D gene: TRBD1
CDR3 length: 16
clone size: NA
J gene: TRBJ2-3
V gene: TRBV7-2
CDR3 protein: CASSFGQGTSTDTQYF
CDR3 DNA: TGTGCCAGCAGCTTCGGACAGGGGACTAGCACAGATACGCAGTATTTT

D gene: NA
CDR3 length: 13
clone size: NA
J gene: TRBJ2-7
V gene: TRBV5-1
CDR3 protein: CASDGRHPYEQYF
CDR3 DNA: TGCGCCAGCGATGGGAGACATCCCTACGAGCAGTACTTC

D gene: TRBD1
CDR3 length: 14
clone size: NA
J gene: TRBJ1-1
V gene: TRBV5-1
CDR3 protein: CASSLLDRATEAFF
CDR3 DNA: TGCGCCAGCAGCTTATTAGACAGGGCCACTGAAGCTTTCTTT

D gene: NA
CDR3 length: 11
clone size: NA
J gene: TRBJ2-7
V gene: TRBV14
CDR3 protein: CASSPGYEQYF
CDR3 DNA: TGTGCCAGCAGTCCAGGGTACGAGCAGTACTTC

D gene: NA
CDR3 length: 16
clone size: few
J gene: TRBJ1-1
V gene: TRBV18
CDR3 protein: CASSPMGGQENTEAFF
CDR3 DNA: TGTGCCAGCTCACCCATGGGGGGGCAGGAGAACACTGAAGCTTTCTTT

D gene: TRBD1
CDR3 length: 15
clone size: NA
J gene: TRBJ1-6
V gene: TRBV19
CDR3 protein: CASSTLDRGNSPLHF
CDR3 DNA: TGTGCCAGTAGTACCCTCGACAGGGGGAATTCACCCCTCCACTTT

D gene: TRBD2
CDR3 length: 13
clone size: NA
J gene: TRBJ2-2
V gene: TRBV2
CDR3 protein: CASRPSGTHEPFF
CDR3 DNA: TGTGCCAGCAGGCCTAGCGGGACTCACGAACCGTTTTTT

D gene: NA
CDR3 length: 13
clone size: NA
J gene: TRBJ2-3
V gene: TRBV12-3/TRBV12-4
CDR3 protein: CASRRSFADTQYF
CDR3 DNA: TGTGCCAGCAGGAGGAGTTTTGCAGATACGCAGTATTTT

D gene: NA
CDR3 length: 16
clone size: NA
J gene: TRBJ1-6
V gene: TRBV19
CDR3 protein: CASRQGQKRQFSPLHF
CDR3 DNA: TGTGCCAGTAGACAGGGCCAAAAACGTCAATTTTCACCCCTCCACTTT

D gene: TRBD2
CDR3 length: 15
clone size: NA
J gene: TRBJ2-1
V gene: TRBV4-1
CDR3 protein: CASSPVVREVNEQFF
CDR3 DNA: TGCGCCAGCAGCCCCGTCGTGCGGGAGGTCAATGAGCAGTTCTTC

D gene: NA
CDR3 length: 14
clone size: NA
J gene: TRBJ1-1
V gene: TRBV5-1
CDR3 protein: CASSLFGENTEAFF
CDR3 DNA: TGCGCCAGCAGCTTGTTCGGGGAGAACACTGAAGCTTTCTTT

D gene: TRBD1
CDR3 length: 13
clone size: NA
J gene: TRBJ2-2
V gene: TRBV7-2
CDR3 protein: CASRRTGTGELFF
CDR3 DNA: TGTGCCAGCAGGCGGACAGGGACCGGGGAGCTGTTTTTT

D gene: TRBD2
CDR3 length: 16
clone size: NA
J gene: TRBJ2-1
V gene: TRBV3-1/TRBV3-2
CDR3 protein: CASSHALAEGGNEQFF
CDR3 DNA: TGTGCCAGCAGCCACGCACTAGCGGAGGGGGGCAATGAGCAGTTCTTC

D gene: NA
CDR3 length: 13
clone size: once
J gene: TRBJ1-1
V gene: TRBV19
CDR3 protein: CASSILTVGQAFF
CDR3 DNA: TGTGCCAGTAGTATACTAACCGTCGGTCAAGCTTTCTTT

D gene: TRBD1
CDR3 length: 15
clone size: NA
J gene: TRBJ2-3
V gene: TRBV7-7
CDR3 protein: CASSLGTGLTDTQYF
CDR3 DNA: TGTGCTAGCAGCCTAGGGACAGGACTCACAGATACGCAGTATTTT

D gene: NA
CDR3 length: 14
clone size: NA
J gene: TRBJ1-2
V gene: TRBV7-2
CDR3 protein: CASSLDQGSYGYTF
CDR3 DNA: TGTGCCAGCAGCTTAGACCAGGGATCTTATGGCTACACCTTC

D gene: TRBD1
CDR3 length: 13
clone size: NA
J gene: TRBJ1-1
V gene: TRBV12-3/TRBV12-4
CDR3 protein: CASRGTGSIEAFF
CDR3 DNA: TGTGCCAGCAGGGGGACAGGGTCGATTGAAGCTTTCTTT

D gene: NA
CDR3 length: 15
clone size: NA
J gene: TRBJ1-5
V gene: TRBV7-2
CDR3 protein: CASSSQGISNQPQHF
CDR3 DNA: TGTGCCAGCAGCTCACAGGGAATCTCCAATCAGCCCCAGCATTTT

D gene: NA
CDR3 length: 15
clone size: NA
J gene: TRBJ2-5
V gene: TRBV11-2
CDR3 protein: CASSRSAHSGETQYF
CDR3 DNA: TGTGCCAGCAGCCGATCGGCCCACTCGGGAGAGACCCAGTACTTC

D gene: TRBD2
CDR3 length: 15
clone size: many
J gene: TRBJ2-7
V gene: TRBV9
CDR3 protein: CASSSRAGTIGEQYF
CDR3 DNA: TGTGCCAGCAGCTCCCGAGCCGGGACTATCGGCGAGCAGTACTTC

D gene: NA
CDR3 length: 15
clone size: NA
J gene: TRBJ1-3
V gene: TRBV11-1
CDR3 protein: CASYPTVPSGNTIYF
CDR3 DNA: TGTGCCAGCTATCCGACAGTTCCCTCTGGAAACACCATATATTTT

D gene: TRBD2
CDR3 length: 14
clone size: NA
J gene: TRBJ2-2
V gene: TRBV9
CDR3 protein: CASSARGRAGELFF
CDR3 DNA: TGTGCCAGCAGCGCCCGCGGGAGGGCCGGGGAGCTGTTTTTT

D gene: NA
CDR3 length: 14
clone size: NA
J gene: TRBJ1-4
V gene: TRBV19
CDR3 protein: CASSGQSTNEKLFF
CDR3 DNA: TGTGCCAGTAGTGGACAGTCAACTAATGAAAAACTGTTTTTT

D gene: TRBD1
CDR3 length: 14
clone size: NA
J gene: TRBJ1-3
V gene: TRBV18
CDR3 protein: CASSPRTGVDTIYF
CDR3 DNA: TGTGCCAGCTCACCTCGGACAGGGGTAGACACCATATATTTT

D gene: NA
CDR3 length: 16
clone size: NA
J gene: TRBJ1-1
V gene: TRBV3-1/TRBV3-2
CDR3 protein: CASSQQDLRRHTEAFF
CDR3 DNA: TGTGCCAGCAGCCAACAAGACCTCCGGAGGCACACTGAAGCTTTCTTT

D gene: TRBD2
CDR3 length: 18
clone size: NA
J gene: TRBJ2-4
V gene: TRBV3-1/TRBV3-2
CDR3 protein: CASSQQRLAGRWENIQYF
CDR3 DNA: TGTGCCAGCAGCCAACAAAGGCTAGCGGGGAGGTGGGAAAACATTCAGTACTTC

D gene: NA
CDR3 length: 14
clone size: NA
J gene: TRBJ2-7
V gene: TRBV29-1
CDR3 protein: CSVTEGTVGSEQYF
CDR3 DNA: TGCAGCGTTACGGAAGGGACTGTGGGATCCGAGCAGTACTTC

D gene: NA
CDR3 length: 12
clone size: NA
J gene: TRBJ2-5
V gene: TRBV7-9
CDR3 protein: CASSFVEETQYF
CDR3 DNA: TGTGCCAGCAGCTTTGTCGAAGAGACCCAGTACTTC

D gene: NA
CDR3 length: 13
clone size: few
J gene: TRBJ2-7
V gene: TRBV5-1
CDR3 protein: CASSRGGYYEQYF
CDR3 DNA: TGCGCCAGCAGCAGGGGAGGATACTACGAGCAGTACTTC

D gene: TRBD2
CDR3 length: 17
clone size: NA
J gene: TRBJ2-3
V gene: TRBV2
CDR3 protein: CASSEGFERGGLDTQYF
CDR3 DNA: TGTGCCAGCAGTGAAGGCTTTGAGCGGGGGGGCTTAGATACGCAGTATTTT

D gene: TRBD2
CDR3 length: 18
clone size: NA
J gene: TRBJ2-4
V gene: TRBV3-1/TRBV3-2
CDR3 protein: CASSQVSQGGSNKNIQYF
CDR3 DNA: TGTGCCAGCAGCCAAGTCTCTCAAGGCGGGAGTAACAAAAACATTCAGTACTTC

D gene: TRBD2
CDR3 length: 14
clone size: NA
J gene: TRBJ2-1
V gene: TRBV19
CDR3 protein: CASSGLAFYNEQFF
CDR3 DNA: TGTGCCAGTAGTGGACTAGCGTTTTACAATGAGCAGTTCTTC

D gene: TRBD1
CDR3 length: 15
clone size: NA
J gene: TRBJ1-2
V gene: TRBV3-1/TRBV3-2
CDR3 protein: CASSHGQGSNYGYTF
CDR3 DNA: TGTGCCAGCAGCCACGGACAGGGATCTAACTATGGCTACACCTTC

D gene: TRBD1
CDR3 length: 15
clone size: NA
J gene: TRBJ2-7
V gene: TRBV4-1
CDR3 protein: CASSQPGQGRYEQYF
CDR3 DNA: TGCGCCAGCAGCCAACCGGGACAGGGTCGTTACGAGCAGTACTTC

D gene: NA
CDR3 length: 18
clone size: NA
J gene: TRBJ1-3
V gene: TRBV4-1
CDR3 protein: CASSLFEYRVSTGNTIYF
CDR3 DNA: TGCGCCAGCAGCCTATTCGAATACAGGGTTTCAACTGGAAACACCATATATTTT

D gene: TRBD2
CDR3 length: 19
clone size: NA
J gene: TRBJ2-1
V gene: TRBV4-2
CDR3 protein: CASSQGRTSGLSSYNEQFF
CDR3 DNA: TGTGCCAGCAGCCAGGGTAGGACTAGCGGTTTAAGCTCCTACAATGAGCAGTTCTTC

D gene: NA
CDR3 length: 17
clone size: NA
J gene: TRBJ1-3
V gene: TRBV18
CDR3 protein: CASSPFASDNSGNTIYF
CDR3 DNA: TGTGCCAGCTCACCATTTGCGTCAGACAACTCTGGAAACACCATATATTTT

D gene: TRBD2
CDR3 length: 17
clone size: NA
J gene: TRBJ2-1
V gene: TRBV18
CDR3 protein: CASSPPGLAGGSDEQFF
CDR3 DNA: TGTGCCAGCTCACCACCGGGCCTAGCGGGAGGATCGGATGAGCAGTTCTTC

D gene: NA
CDR3 length: 12
clone size: NA
J gene: TRBJ1-4
V gene: TRBV2
CDR3 protein: CASKFGGEKLFF
CDR3 DNA: TGTGCCAGCAAATTCGGGGGGGAAAAACTGTTTTTT

D gene: TRBD1
CDR3 length: 15
clone size: NA
J gene: TRBJ2-7
V gene: TRBV6-5
CDR3 protein: CASRKRTGDDYEQYF
CDR3 DNA: TGTGCCAGCAGAAAAAGGACAGGGGATGACTACGAGCAGTACTTC

D gene: NA
CDR3 length: 15
clone size: NA
J gene: TRBJ1-2
V gene: TRBV19
CDR3 protein: CASKSALGLPYGYTF
CDR3 DNA: TGTGCCAGTAAGTCCGCCCTGGGACTTCCCTATGGCTACACCTTC

D gene: NA
CDR3 length: 15
clone size: NA
J gene: TRBJ1-1
V gene: TRBV5-1
CDR3 protein: CASSSTMGGLTEAFF
CDR3 DNA: TGCGCCAGCAGCTCAACCATGGGGGGTCTTACTGAAGCTTTCTTT

D gene: TRBD1
CDR3 length: 16
clone size: NA
J gene: TRBJ1-6
V gene: TRBV18
CDR3 protein: CASSPQAGGYNSPLHF
CDR3 DNA: TGTGCCAGCTCACCACAGGCAGGGGGATATAATTCACCCCTCCACTTT

D gene: NA
CDR3 length: 13
clone size: NA
J gene: TRBJ2-1
V gene: TRBV20-1
CDR3 protein: CSASDRAYNEQFF
CDR3 DNA: TGCAGTGCTAGTGACCGAGCTTACAATGAGCAGTTCTTC

D gene: TRBD1
CDR3 length: 14
clone size: NA
J gene: TRBJ1-6
V gene: TRBV7-9
CDR3 protein: CASSSRDRGPPLHF
CDR3 DNA: TGTGCCAGCAGCTCACGGGACAGGGGACCACCCCTCCACTTT